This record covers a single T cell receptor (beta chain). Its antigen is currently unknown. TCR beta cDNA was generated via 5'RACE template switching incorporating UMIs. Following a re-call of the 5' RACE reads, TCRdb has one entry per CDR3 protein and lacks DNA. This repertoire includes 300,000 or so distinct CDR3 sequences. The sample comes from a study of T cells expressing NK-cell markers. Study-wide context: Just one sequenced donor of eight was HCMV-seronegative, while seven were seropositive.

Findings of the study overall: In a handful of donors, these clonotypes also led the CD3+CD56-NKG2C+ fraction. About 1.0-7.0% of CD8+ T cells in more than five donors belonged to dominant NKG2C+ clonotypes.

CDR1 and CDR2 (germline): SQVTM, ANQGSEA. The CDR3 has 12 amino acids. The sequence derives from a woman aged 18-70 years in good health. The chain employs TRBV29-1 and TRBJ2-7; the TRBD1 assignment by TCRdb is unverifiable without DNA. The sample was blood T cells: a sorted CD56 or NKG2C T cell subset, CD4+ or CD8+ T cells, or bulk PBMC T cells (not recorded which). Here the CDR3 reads CSVERGTYEQYF.